Sequencing of this T cell receptor beta chain was carried out in a study of PD-1 blockade in classical Hodgkin lymphoma. Every single patient, without exception, relapsed after autologous stem cell transplantation, and brentuximab vedotin exposure varied. Notes on this clone: Antigen: not known.

Whole-study findings and limits: A significant rise in TCR diversity was seen by C4D1 for CD4+ cells but not for CD8+ cells.

Germline V gene data show CDR1 as MNHEY and CDR2 as SVGAGI. This CDR3 has 15 residues. J lost 9 bases, V lost 0 bases, and 6 bases had no gene match. Sequencing was performed with immunoSEQ multiplex PCR; in TCRdb, only in-frame clones are kept and a portion is missing. The table records approximately 84,000 clones, about nine tenths of them present only once. Source: peripheral blood mononuclear cells (PBMCs), taken at baseline. The source of this sequence is a human donor with classical Hodgkin lymphoma. The gene calls are TRBV6-5 and TRBJ2-7; 12 nucleotides match TRBD1. CDR3 loop: CASSYSSGQGARQYF. The CDR3 DNA is TGTGCCAGCAGTTACTCTTCGGGACAGGGGGCGCGGCAGTACTTC.